The rows below give T cell receptor beta chains drawn from one sample of a study of blood T cell repertoires in COVID-19. Only in-frame clones appear in the TCRdb table, and some are missing; sequencing was by immunoSEQ multiplex PCR. The sample includes roughly 200,000 clones, around 86% of them seen just once. The specimen was PBMCs or T cells enriched from blood (not recorded which). The origin of the receptors is a man aged 40-50 years with acute COVID-19. Each CDR3 is given with its conserved first and last residue. The D gene is left open where the match is weak. Clone size appears in some rows only: once, few, many, or a class for an expanded clone.

j_call clone_size v_call d_call cdr3_aa cdr3_nt
TRBJ1-1 - TRBV2 - CASTNRRNTEAFF TGTGCCAGCACCAACAGGAGGAACACTGAAGCTTTCTTT
TRBJ1-6 - TRBV19 - CASSSREGWSPLHF TGTGCCAGTAGTTCACGGGAGGGTTGGTCACCCCTCCACTTT
TRBJ2-1 - TRBV7-9 TRBD1 CASTRTGQVYNEQFF TGTGCCAGCACCCGCACCGGACAGGTATACAATGAGCAGTTCTTC
TRBJ2-2 - TRBV2 TRBD1 CATTGTGGWELFF TGTGCCACCACCGGGACAGGGGGCTGGGAGCTGTTTTTT
TRBJ1-1 once TRBV11-2 - CASSFGGATEAFF TGTGCCAGCAGCTTTGGGGGGGCCACTGAAGCTTTCTTT
TRBJ2-1 - TRBV6-5 TRBD2 CASSTLAGGFF TGTGCCAGCAGTACACTAGCGGGAGGGTTCTTC
TRBJ2-3 - TRBV28 - CASSLRVRGASTDTQYF TGTGCCAGCAGTTTACGTGTGCGCGGGGCTAGCACAGATACGCAGTATTTT
TRBJ1-4 - TRBV11-2 - CASSLGGSGEKLFF TGTGCCAGCAGCTTAGGCGGGTCGGGGGAAAAACTGTTTTTT
TRBJ1-6 - TRBV6-5 - CASNTGVNSPLHF TGTGCCAGCAATACAGGAGTAAATTCACCCCTCCACTTT
TRBJ1-5 - TRBV19 TRBD1 CASRLNAGGNQPQHF TGTGCCAGTAGGTTAAACGCAGGGGGTAATCAGCCCCAGCATTTT
TRBJ2-7 - TRBV7-3 TRBD2 CASSLDFDYCLAEPYEQYF TGTGCCAGCAGCTTAGATTTTGACTACTGTCTAGCGGAACCCTACGAGCAGTACTTC
TRBJ2-1 - TRBV7-2 - CASSLGTGNEQFF TGTGCCAGCAGCTTAGGAACAGGGAATGAGCAGTTCTTC
TRBJ2-1 - TRBV3-1/TRBV3-2 - CASSQNGNRANFGFSNEQFF TGTGCCAGCAGCCAAAACGGTAACAGGGCAAACTTCGGCTTCTCCAATGAGCAGTTCTTC
TRBJ2-3 - TRBV7-2 - CASSARGRQSTDTQYF TGTGCCAGCAGCGCCAGAGGGCGGCAAAGCACAGATACGCAGTATTTT
TRBJ2-1 - TRBV9 TRBD2 CASSLASGRSYNEQFF TGTGCCAGCAGCCTCGCTAGCGGGCGCTCCTACAATGAGCAGTTCTTC
TRBJ2-7 - TRBV18 - CASSPTRAGAAYEQYF TGTGCCAGCTCACCCACTCGTGCTGGAGCAGCCTACGAGCAGTACTTC
TRBJ2-2 few TRBV20-1 - CSASPTGDFTGELFF TGCAGTGCTAGTCCCACAGGGGACTTCACCGGGGAGCTGTTTTTT
TRBJ2-4 - TRBV4-2 TRBD1 CASSLMPLGTDLNIQYF TGTGCCAGCAGCCTAATGCCTCTCGGGACAGATTTAAACATTCAGTACTTC
TRBJ1-2 - TRBV18 TRBD1 CASSPPTGTAHGYTF TGTGCCAGCTCACCACCGACAGGGACCGCTCATGGCTACACCTTC
TRBJ1-2 - TRBV20-1 - CSASSQNYGYTF TGCAGTGCTAGTTCACAGAACTATGGCTACACCTTC
TRBJ2-2 - TRBV7-3 TRBD2 CASSPGLAGGELFF TGTGCCAGCAGCCCTGGACTAGCGGGCGGGGAGCTGTTTTTT
TRBJ1-2 - TRBV13 - CASSSTPGLNYGYTF TGTGCCAGCAGTTCGACGCCGGGACTCAACTATGGCTACACCTTC
TRBJ2-7 - TRBV6-5 - CASRSNDRSYEQYF TGTGCCAGCAGGTCCAACGACAGATCCTACGAGCAGTACTTC
TRBJ2-3 - TRBV19 - CASSIGGVADTQYF TGTGCCAGTAGTATAGGAGGCGTGGCAGATACGCAGTATTTT
TRBJ2-3 - TRBV7-8 - CASSSRGMAGPSTDTQYF TGTGCCAGCAGCTCAAGAGGGATGGCGGGTCCAAGCACAGATACGCAGTATTTT
TRBJ2-5 - TRBV11-2 TRBD1 CASSFRGPRGGSETQYF TGTGCCAGCAGCTTTAGGGGCCCCCGAGGGGGCTCAGAGACCCAGTACTTC
TRBJ2-1 - TRBV9 TRBD2 CASSHDPLAGGYNEQFF TGTGCCAGCAGCCATGATCCCTTAGCGGGAGGATACAATGAGCAGTTCTTC
TRBJ2-7 - TRBV6-5 TRBD1 CASSYSQTGVNEQYF TGTGCCAGCAGTTACTCGCAGACAGGGGTCAACGAGCAGTACTTC
TRBJ2-7 - TRBV13 - CASSVTPTGHSYEQYF TGTGCCAGCAGCGTGACGCCCACAGGCCACTCCTACGAGCAGTACTTC
TRBJ2-2 - TRBV18 TRBD2 CASSPPAGGRKTGELFF TGTGCCAGCTCACCCCCCGCGGGCGGGAGGAAGACCGGGGAGCTGTTTTTT